This T cell receptor beta chain is from a study of blood T cell repertoires in COVID-19. Study background: The study drew acute and convalescent COVID-19 samples from the United States, Italy and Spain. In each case, the material was cDNA or gDNA derived from T cells, B-cell-depleted T cells, or PBMCs.

In germline, CDR1 is KGHSH, CDR2 LQKENI. V shed 4 bases, J shed 5 bases, and the junction held 3 bases outside the gene matches. The CDR3 extends over 13 amino acids. Authors' analysis steps: Quantification of nucleated cells was approximated via reference gene primer amplification. The data were produced by immunoSEQ multiplex PCR, yet TCRdb's version contains in-frame clones alone and is incomplete. The V and J calls and clone size were taken over from that table, and D and trimming were inferred from the DNA. Of about 86,000 clones in the sample, approximately 90% are singletons; the top ten hold under 1.5%. Enrolled through a virtual design, the participants were between roughly 18 and 90 years of age and came from roughly 22 US areas.

Sequenced input: PBMCs or T cells enriched from blood (not recorded which). This chain connects TRBV18 to TRBJ1-1; 8 positions agree with TRBD1. The sequence was obtained from a woman in her forties or fifties with acute COVID-19. The CDR3 coding sequence is TGTGCCAGCTCACGGACAGGGAGGACTGAAGCTTTCTTT. Its protein product is CASSRTGRTEAFF.